Listed below are T cell receptor beta chains from one sample, sequenced in a study of cytomegalovirus exposure and HLA in healthy donors. The method was immunoSEQ multiplex PCR; TCRdb's version includes in-frame clones alone and lacks a portion of them. Among 130,000 or so clones listed, over 70% were seen once. The sample comprised PBMCs. These receptor sequences come from a woman in her forties in good health and CMV-seronegative. CDR3s include the opening cysteine and the closing phenylalanine or tryptophan. D genes are given only for firm matches. Expanded clones are given a class, and other clones once, few, many or no size at all.

j_call clone_size d_call v_call cdr3_nt cdr3_aa
TRBJ2-3 - TRBD2 TRBV27 TGTGCCAGCAGTTTCCGGACTAGCGGGGGTCTGGGCACAGATACGCAGTATTTT CASSFRTSGGLGTDTQYF
TRBJ1-2 - - TRBV19 TGTGCCAGTAGTAAAATCGACAGTAACTATGGCTACACCTTC CASSKIDSNYGYTF
TRBJ2-5 - - TRBV25-1 TGTGCCAGCAGTGGCATCAGGAGGTGGGAGACCCAGTACTTC CASSGIRRWETQYF
TRBJ1-4 - - TRBV7-9 TGTGCCAGCAGCTTAGCGGACAAGAATGAAAAACTGTTTTTT CASSLADKNEKLFF
TRBJ1-2 - - TRBV6-1 TGTGCCAGCAGGATCGCGACAGCTAACTATGGCTACACCTTC CASRIATANYGYTF
TRBJ2-2 - - TRBV2 TGTGCCAGCAGTGATAGGGGCGCCGGGGAGCTGTTTTTT CASSDRGAGELFF
TRBJ1-2 - TRBD1 TRBV30 TGTGCCTGGCAGGGGGCGGTAGGCTACACCTTC CAWQGAVGYTF
TRBJ2-2 - TRBD1 TRBV19 TGTGCCAGTATGACAGGGAGGAACACCGGGGAGCTGTTTTTT CASMTGRNTGELFF
TRBJ2-1 - TRBD2 TRBV4-3 TGCGCCAGCAGCCAAGAAAGGCTAGCGGGAGCCCGCTCCTACAATGAGCAGTTCTTC CASSQERLAGARSYNEQFF
TRBJ1-5 - - TRBV19 TGTGCCAGTAGTATGGACAGTTATAGCAATCAGCCCCAGCATTTT CASSMDSYSNQPQHF
TRBJ2-5 - TRBD2 TRBV27 TGTGCCAGCAGTGGACTAGCGGGAACTACGGGAGAGACCCAGTACTTC CASSGLAGTTGETQYF
TRBJ1-5 once - TRBV27 TGTGCCAGCAGTCACAGGACAGATCAGCCCCAGCATTTT CASSHRTDQPQHF
TRBJ1-1 - - TRBV2 TGTGCCAGCAGTGAACTCCCGGTGAACACTGAAGCTTTCTTT CASSELPVNTEAFF
TRBJ2-1 few - TRBV6-8 TGTGCCAGCAGTTACCGGCGCGCCGTAGCGGTAACCTACAATGAGCAGTTCTTC CASSYRRAVAVTYNEQFF
TRBJ2-1 few TRBD2 TRBV4-1 TGCGCCAGCAGTCTACGGGGGGGCCGCAACAATGAGCAGTTCTTC CASSLRGGRNNEQFF
TRBJ2-5 few - TRBV27 TGTGCCAGCAGCCCTCTCAGAGGCTGGGAGACCCAGTACTTC CASSPLRGWETQYF
TRBJ1-2 - - TRBV6-5 TGTGCCAGCAGTTGGTCAGGGTCGCGTGGCTACACCTTC CASSWSGSRGYTF
TRBJ2-7 - TRBD2 TRBV5-1 TGCGCCAGCAGCGGTCCGGGACTAGAAAACCACGAGCAGTACTTC CASSGPGLENHEQYF
TRBJ1-6 - - TRBV5-1 TGCGCCAGCAGCTTGGTTACAGAAGGTAATTCACCCCTCCACTTT CASSLVTEGNSPLHF
TRBJ2-7 once - TRBV19 TGTGCCAGTAGTATCTCCAGGGGAATCTACGAGCAGTACTTC CASSISRGIYEQYF
TRBJ1-4 few - TRBV5-5 TGTGCCAGCAGCTTGCTGAGACAGAGTAATGAAAAACTGTTTTTT CASSLLRQSNEKLFF
TRBJ2-7 - TRBD2 TRBV5-1 TGCGCCAGCAGCTTGGGGGGAGGGCCACCGCTCGAGCAGTACTTC CASSLGGGPPLEQYF
TRBJ1-2 - TRBD1 TRBV4-1 TGCGCCAGCAGCCGACCGACAGGGAGCGTTGGAGGCTACACCTTC CASSRPTGSVGGYTF
TRBJ1-2 - - TRBV18 TGTGCCAGCTCACCCCGTATCTATGGCTACACCTTC CASSPRIYGYTF
TRBJ1-1 few TRBD1 TRBV28 TGTGCCGGCAGGACAGGGGGTTCTTTGAACACTGAAGCTTTCTTT CAGRTGGSLNTEAFF
TRBJ1-1 few TRBD1 TRBV28 TGTGCCAGCAGGCTAAGGACAGGAGGGAACACTGAAGCTTTCTTT CASRLRTGGNTEAFF
TRBJ1-1 - TRBD1 TRBV7-9 TGTGCCAGCAGCCAGGACCGACAGGGGAGGACTGAAGCTTTCTTT CASSQDRQGRTEAFF
TRBJ1-2 few - TRBV27 TGTGCCAGCAGTCGGACCCGAGGGATCTATGGCTACACCTTC CASSRTRGIYGYTF
TRBJ2-3 - TRBD2 TRBV6-5 TGTGCCAGCACCTCCGGGGCGGGGGGGCTAGGAACGCAGTATTTT CASTSGAGGLGTQYF
TRBJ2-2 few TRBD2 TRBV6-5 TGTGCCAGCAGTTACCTTACGGGGGGTGGGACCGGGGAGCTGTTTTTT CASSYLTGGGTGELFF
TRBJ1-2 once - TRBV5-4 TGTGCCAGCAGCTTGGGGGGGCCGAGGGGTGAGGGCTACACCTTC CASSLGGPRGEGYTF
TRBJ1-1 - TRBD1 TRBV28 TGTGCCAGCAGGACAGGGGATTGGCGGTTCGCTTTCTTT CASRTGDWRFAFF
TRBJ2-7 - TRBD2 TRBV27 TGTGCCAGCAGTTTATCGGGGGGGTCCTACGAGCAGTACTTC CASSLSGGSYEQYF
TRBJ2-7 - TRBD1 TRBV7-9 TGTGCCAGCAGCTTAGAGGGGGCGCGAGAGCAGTACTTC CASSLEGAREQYF
TRBJ2-7 - TRBD1 TRBV29-1 TGCAGCGTTCCGGGACAGTCAGGCGAGCAGTACTTC CSVPGQSGEQYF
TRBJ2-1 - - TRBV18 TGTGCCAGCTCACCAATAAGCATTTCCCCAAAGAATGAGCAGTTCTTC CASSPISISPKNEQFF
TRBJ1-4 few TRBD1 TRBV5-1 TGCGCCAGCAGCTTGACAGACCGGGACAGCAATGAAAAACTGTTTTTT CASSLTDRDSNEKLFF
TRBJ2-7 - TRBD2 TRBV6-5 TGTGCCAGTTGCCTGGCGGGGGGCGGGGAGCAGTACTTC CASCLAGGGEQYF
TRBJ2-5 - - TRBV5-8 TGTGCCAGCAGACTTCCGGGGCAAGAGACCCAGTACTTC CASRLPGQETQYF
TRBJ2-7 once TRBD1 TRBV11-2 TGTGCCAGCAGCCCCGACAGGGGGGGGTCCTACGAGCAGTACTTC CASSPDRGGSYEQYF
TRBJ1-1 - TRBD1 TRBV5-1 TGCGCCAGCACCTTGGAGACAGGGGGAACTGAAGCTTTCTTT CASTLETGGTEAFF
TRBJ2-3 - TRBD1 TRBV19 TGTGCCAGTGAGTCGACAGGGAACACAGATACGCAGTATTTT CASESTGNTDTQYF
TRBJ2-7 once TRBD2 TRBV28 TGTGCCAGCAGACGCGGGGGGGCTGGCTACGAGCAGTACTTC CASRRGGAGYEQYF
TRBJ2-7 - - TRBV30 TGTGCCTGGAGAGACAAAAGCTCCTACGAGCAGTACTTC CAWRDKSSYEQYF
TRBJ2-5 - TRBD2 TRBV7-3 TGTGCCAGCAGCTTCAACGCTCGCGGGGGTCAAGAGACCCAGTACTTC CASSFNARGGQETQYF
TRBJ2-5 - TRBD2 TRBV28 TGTGCCAGCAGCCTGTCCCTGGCGGGGGGATTTGGGACCCAGTACTTC CASSLSLAGGFGTQYF
TRBJ2-7 - - TRBV15 TGTGCCACCAGCAGAGTAGCCCCTCCTTACGAGCAGTACTTC CATSRVAPPYEQYF
TRBJ1-1 few TRBD1 TRBV4-1 TGCGCCAGCAGCCAAGGACAGGGGGCGAACACTGAAGCTTTCTTT CASSQGQGANTEAFF
TRBJ2-2 - - TRBV2 TGTGCCAGCCAGGTCGGGAAATTGACCGGGGAGCTGTTTTTT CASQVGKLTGELFF
TRBJ2-1 - TRBD2 TRBV30 TGTGCCTGGATTGGGGGGGGGAATTCCTACAATGAGCAGTTCTTC CAWIGGGNSYNEQFF
TRBJ2-5 - - TRBV27 TGTGCCAGCAGTTTATGGGGGCGGCAAGAGACCCAGTACTTC CASSLWGRQETQYF
TRBJ2-2 - TRBD1 TRBV5-8 TGTGCCAGCAAGAGGGGACAGGGCAACACCGGGGAGCTGTTTTTT CASKRGQGNTGELFF
TRBJ1-2 - TRBD1 TRBV4-1 TGCGCCAGCAGCCAAGTTACGGACAGGGGGCGGCATGGCTACACCTTC CASSQVTDRGRHGYTF
TRBJ1-1 - - TRBV5-1 TGCGCCAGCAGCAGGGCAGAGGGTATAAGGGTGAGCACTGAAGCTTTCTTT CASSRAEGIRVSTEAFF
TRBJ1-1 - TRBD1 TRBV6-6 TGTGCCAGCAGTTACGGACAGGGCATCACTGAAGCTTTCTTT CASSYGQGITEAFF
TRBJ2-7 - - TRBV27 TGTGCCAGCGGCTTAGGGGTCACCTACGAGCAGTACTTC CASGLGVTYEQYF
TRBJ1-4 few - TRBV6-1 TGTGCCAGCAGTGAGGGAGCAACTAATGAAAAACTGTTTTTT CASSEGATNEKLFF